These 27 T cell receptor beta chains came from one sample sequenced in a study of T cell repertoires in cytomegalovirus infection. TCRdb processed the reads anew with MiXCR; each CDR3 protein has one entry. In the table there are approximately 340,000 distinct CDR3 sequences, roughly 28% of which are singletons. Which antigens these TCRs recognize remains unknown. Specimen: cultured PBMCs, collected from culture after CMV antigen stimulation. These receptors came from a human donor in good health (CMV status not recorded). Some clones in this sample may be carry-over from other donors' samples.

The chain recombines TRBV6-1 with TRBJ2-5; TRBD1 might be the D (6 bases). The CDR3 has 14 amino acids. The germline CDR1 and CDR2 sequences are MNHNS and SASEGT. V was clipped by 8 bases and J by 5 bases, with 18 bases between them. The CDR3 loop is CASGSLYREETQYF. DNA of the CDR3: TGTGCCAGCGGATCCCTCTACAGGGAGGAGACCCAGTACTTC.

In its sample, this clonotype was seen a few times. The chain uses TRBV7-6 and TRBJ2-1; 9 nucleotides align to TRBD2. The CDR3 length is 16 residues. Germline V lookup: CDR1 SGHVS, CDR2 FNYEAQ. Trimming at V came to 4 bases and at J to 3 bases, leaving 7 bases not matched to a gene. CDR3 in amino acids: CASSSFLAGFYNEQFF. The CDR3 DNA sequence: TGTGCCAGCAGCTCCTTCCTAGCGGGGTTCTACAATGAGCAGTTCTTC.

The V gene is TRBV28, the J gene TRBJ1-1, with D hard to call. V was shortened by 4 bases and J by 10 bases, with 10 bases between the two germline ends. CDR3 length equals 11 residues. From germline, CDR1 is MDHEN and CDR2 SYDVKM. The CDR3 nucleotides are TGTGCCAGCAGTTCGACGGATGGAGCTTTCTTT. Translated: CASSSTDGAFF.

This chain connects TRBV6-1 to TRBJ1-1, with D tentatively TRBD1 (5 bases). Trimming took 6 bases from V and 5 from J, leaving 16 bases between them. This CDR3 contains 14 residues. Germline-derived CDR1 and CDR2 are MNHNS and SASEGT. The CDR3 region is CASSPFGGSTEAFF. DNA for the CDR3: TGTGCCAGCAGCCCCTTTGGGGGGAGTACTGAAGCTTTCTTT.

This chain joins TRBV12-3 or TRBV12-4 and TRBJ2-3; TRBD2 matches 8 bases. V was pared by 5 bases and J by 1 base, with 5 bases of the junction left unmatched. The CDR3 is 15 amino acids. CDR3 loop: CASSVTSGRTDTQYF. CDR3 DNA sequence: TGTGCCAGCAGTGTTACTAGCGGTCGCACAGATACGCAGTATTTT.

This chain joins TRBV6-6 and TRBJ2-5, with D possibly TRBD1 on 6 matching bases. CDR1 MNHNY and CDR2 SVGAGI come from the germline V gene (reference sequence). V was clipped by 6 bases and J by 1 base, with 15 bases between them. The CDR3 consists of 15 residues. DNA for the CDR3: TGTGCCAGCAGGACCCGCGGACAGAGCCAAGAGACCCAGTACTTC. Its protein product is CASRTRGQSQETQYF.

A few counts support this clonotype. The rearrangement joins TRBV10-3 to TRBJ2-7; TRBD2 might be the D (6 bases). V was cut by 10 bases and J by 0 bases, with 16 bases left in between. Germline CDR1 reads ENHRY; CDR2 reads SYGVKD. This CDR3 region has 14 residues. CDR3 sequence (DNA): TGTGCCACCTCAGGGACTCGGAGCTCCTACGAGCAGTACTTC. This gives the protein CATSGTRSSYEQYF.

The chain carries TRBV3-1 and TRBJ2-7; D remains unclear. The CDR3 extends over 13 amino acids. The V end was cut by 1 base, the J end by 2 bases, with 6 bases between. The germline V gene has CDR1 LGHDT and CDR2 YNNKEL (reference sequence). The CDR3 bases are TGTGCCAGCAGCCAAGGGCCGACCTACGAGCAGTACTTC. Its protein product is CASSQGPTYEQYF.

The CDR3 region is CASSRVGGPVCRNTEAFF. The CDR3 nucleotides are TGTGCCAGCAGCCGCGTCGGTGGCCCGGTATGCCGAAACACTGAAGCTTTCTTT. This chain links TRBV7-3 with TRBJ1-1, with unresolved D. CDR1 SGHTA and CDR2 FQGTGA come from the germline V gene. Trimming pared 5 bases from V and 2 bases from J, leaving 24 bases between. The CDR3 length is 18 residues.

This chain uses TRBV6-8 with TRBJ1-3; 8 bases agree with TRBD1. Germline-derived CDR1 and CDR2 are MNHGY and SAAAGT. The ends lost 5 bases at V and 0 bases at J; junction bases unmatched: 6. The CDR3 sequence is 16 residues long. Here the CDR3 reads CASSRAGGLSGNTIYF. The DNA for the CDR3 is TGTGCCAGCAGTCGGGCAGGGGGCCTCTCTGGAAACACCATATATTTT.

This clonotype was picked up many times. The rearrangement uses TRBV14 and TRBJ1-1; D possibly corresponds to TRBD1 (5 bases). The CDR3 is 13 residues long. V lost 5 bases, J lost 7 bases, and 14 bases lay in between. CDR1 and CDR2 from the germline V gene are SGHDN and FVKESK. The CDR3 DNA sequence: TGTGCCAGCAGCATCCAACGGGGCGGTGAAGCTTTCTTT. This codes for CASSIQRGGEAFF.

This clonotype showed up many times. The chain recombines TRBV7-2 with TRBJ2-1, with 12 bases that match TRBD2. Germline V gene data show CDR1 as SGHTA and CDR2 as FQGNSA. This CDR3 has 16 residues. V lost 5 bases to trimming and J lost 10 bases; unmatched junction nucleotides: 12. The CDR3 protein is CASSTGPLAGGSEQFF. CDR3 bases: TGTGCCAGCAGCACCGGACCTCTAGCGGGAGGGTCCGAGCAGTTCTTC.

V usage is TRBV4-1 and J usage is TRBJ2-5, with TRBD1 matching over 7 bases. V lost 3 bases and J lost 3; bases outside the gene matches: 13. Germline-derived CDR1 and CDR2 are MGHRA and YSYEKL. The CDR3 sequence is 17 residues long. The CDR3 nucleotides are TGCGCCAGCAGCCATACACCGGGACAGAGAGCCGAAGAGACCCAGTACTTC. Amino acids: CASSHTPGQRAEETQYF.

This chain connects TRBV28 to TRBJ2-7; 7 bases map to TRBD2. Germline CDR1 is MDHEN and CDR2 is SYDVKM. The CDR3 has 15 amino acids. Trimming at V came to 2 bases and at J to 2 bases, leaving 6 bases not matched to a gene. In nucleotides, the CDR3 is TGTGCCAGCAGTTTAGCGGGAGTGGGGACCTACGAGCAGTACTTC. Protein: CASSLAGVGTYEQYF.

The rearrangement uses TRBV12-3 or TRBV12-4 and TRBJ2-1; 10 bases match TRBD2. The CDR3 is 15 amino acids. J lost 6 bases, V lost 8 bases, and 10 bases had no gene match. CDR3 amino acids: CASSPRAGGPNEQFF. The CDR3 region has the DNA TGTGCCAGCTCCCCAAGAGCGGGAGGGCCCAATGAGCAGTTCTTC.

The chain combines TRBV19 with TRBJ2-6, with TRBD1 matching 9 bases. Germline CDR1 LNHDA, CDR2 SQIVND (reference sequence). The CDR3 covers 17 residues. The trim removed 2 bases at V and 0 bases at J, leaving 2 bases unmatched. The CDR3 bases are TGTGCCAGTAGTATATTGGACAGGGGCTCTGGGGCCAACGTCCTGACTTTC. As protein: CASSILDRGSGANVLTF.

This clonotype was counted only a few times. The rearrangement uses TRBV7-2 and TRBJ1-1; D remains ambiguous. CDR1 is SGHTA and CDR2 is FQGNSA in the germline V gene. The CDR3 is made up of 12 amino acids. The V end lost 5 bases, the J end lost 4 bases, and 8 bases lay between the germline ends. CDR3 in DNA: TGTGCCAGCAGCCACCCGGGCACTGAAGCTTTCTTT. Residues: CASSHPGTEAFF.

The V and J genes are TRBV7-2 and TRBJ1-5, with D unclear. CDR3 length: 12 amino acids. CDR1 SGHTA and CDR2 FQGNSA come from the germline V gene. V was shortened by 6 bases and J by 9 bases, with 12 bases between the two germline ends. DNA of the CDR3: TGTGCCAGCAGAGGGCCGGGTGGGCCCCAGCATTTT. Protein: CASRGPGGPQHF.

This clonotype was counted only a few times. This chain connects TRBV4-1 to TRBJ1-2; tentative D call: TRBD1 (5 bases). In germline, CDR1 is MGHRA, CDR2 YSYEKL. Trimming took off 0 bases at V and 6 bases at J, with 11 bases between the two ends. This CDR3 is 14 amino acids long. The CDR3 loop is CASSQDGQGDGYTF. The CDR3 region has the DNA TGCGCCAGCAGCCAAGATGGGCAGGGAGATGGCTACACCTTC.

The chain is built from TRBV28 and TRBJ1-2, with TRBD1 identical over 10 bases. The CDR3 covers 14 residues. Unmatched junction bases numbered 3, after V lost 8 bases and J lost 0 bases. The germline V gene encodes CDR1 MDHEN and CDR2 SYDVKM. The CDR3 loop is CASWDRGANYGYTF. As DNA, the CDR3 is TGTGCCAGCTGGGACAGGGGAGCTAACTATGGCTACACCTTC.

This clonotype was counted a few times. The chain links TRBV2 to TRBJ1-4; 9 nucleotides align to TRBD1. This CDR3 region has 14 residues. Germline V gene data show CDR1 as SNHLY and CDR2 as FYNNEI. Unmatched junction bases numbered 6, after V lost 6 bases and J lost 7 bases. CDR3 bases: TGTGCCAGCAGGGAACAGGGGGCCGGTGAAAAACTGTTTTTT. This gives the protein CASREQGAGEKLFF. Looking up the rest from reference TRBV2 and TRBJ1-4 gives the full variable domain: EPEVTQTPSHQVTQMGQEVILRCVPISNHLYFYWYRQILGQKVEFLVSFYNNEISEKSEIFDDQFSVERPDGSNFTLKIRSTKLEDSAMYFCASREQGAGEKLFFGSGTQLSVL.

The chain carries TRBV7-3 and TRBJ2-7; weak D call: TRBD2 (6 bases). Per germline, CDR1 SGHTA and CDR2 FQGTGA. CDR3 length equals 14 residues. V was clipped by 3 bases and J by 5 bases, with 14 bases between them. CDR3 in amino acids: CASSFSGLSNEQYF. Written as DNA, the CDR3 is TGTGCCAGCAGCTTTAGCGGCCTCTCGAACGAGCAGTACTTC.

About this clonotype: This may be a read error: a much more frequent sequence differs by one nucleotide. The chain uses TRBV7-2 and TRBJ2-7; no clear D. Trimming took off 0 bases at V and 3 bases at J, with 12 bases between the two ends. The length of the CDR3 is 15 residues. CDR1 is SGHTA, CDR2 FQGNSA, per germline. The CDR3: CASSLAPYPNYEQYF. The CDR3 DNA is TGTGCCAGCAGCTTAGCCCCCTATCCCAACTACGAGCAGTACTTC. The full variable domain, completed using reference TRBV7-2 and TRBJ2-7, is GAGVSQSPSNKVTEKGKDVELRCDPISGHTALYWYRQSLGQGLEFLIYFQGNSAPDKSGLPSDRFSAERTGGSVSTLTIQRTQQEDSAVYLCASSLAPYPNYEQYFGPGTRLTVT.

This clonotype was seen ten or more times. In nucleotides, the CDR3 is TGTGCCAGCAGCTTCTGGACTAGCGGGAGCTACGAGCAGTACTTC. Amino acids: CASSFWTSGSYEQYF. This rearrangement joins TRBV7-2 to TRBJ2-7; 13 nucleotides align to TRBD2. There are 15 residues in the CDR3. With 3 bases clipped from V and 3 bases from J, the junction kept 2 bases outside the gene matches. Germline CDR1 reads SGHTA; CDR2 reads FQGNSA. Together with reference TRBV7-2 and TRBJ2-7, the CDR3 gives the full variable domain: GAGVSQSPSNKVTEKGKDVELRCDPISGHTALYWYRQSLGQGLEFLIYFQGNSAPDKSGLPSDRFSAERTGGSVSTLTIQRTQQEDSAVYLCASSFWTSGSYEQYFGPGTRLTVT.

This sequence joins TRBV6-8 and TRBJ1-2; the D gene is possibly TRBD1 (5 bases). With 5 bases removed from V and 0 bases from J, the gap between germline ends came to 16 bases. Germline CDR1 and CDR2: MNHGY and SAAAGT. The CDR3 sequence is 16 residues long. CDR3 bases: TGTGCCAGCAGTCGCCTGGGCGGGGCAACTAACTATGGCTACACCTTC. Its protein product is CASSRLGGATNYGYTF.

The V and J genes are TRBV12-3 or TRBV12-4 and TRBJ2-3; 8 positions match TRBD1. The CDR3 covers 16 residues. J lost 0 bases, V lost 6 bases, and 8 bases had no gene match. The CDR3: CASRGTRGLSTDTQYF. The CDR3 nucleotides read TGTGCCAGCAGGGGGACCAGGGGGCTTAGCACAGATACGCAGTATTTT.

This clonotype was observed a handful of times. The CDR3 region is CASSSSGSHEKLFF. CDR3 in DNA: TGTGCCAGCAGCTCCTCGGGGTCTCATGAAAAACTGTTTTTT. The V gene is TRBV7-9, the J gene TRBJ1-4, with no clear D. Germline V gene sequence: CDR1 SEHNR, CDR2 FQNEAQ (reference sequence). V lost 4 bases and J 6 bases, leaving 12 bases between the germline ends. CDR3 size: 14 residues.